These T cell receptor beta chains were read from a single sample in a study of a mutant IDH1 vaccine in newly diagnosed glioma. Their specific antigens are unknown. The data were produced by immunoSEQ multiplex PCR, yet TCRdb's version contains in-frame clones alone and is incomplete. The sample consists of tens of thousands of clones, roughly 84% of them appearing once. Sequencing was performed on PBMCs, taken from a glioma patient whose treatment included an IDH1 peptide vaccine. The receptor source for this set is a man between 18 and 29 years old with glioma. The CDR3 runs from the conserved cysteine through the conserved F or W. The D gene is left open where the match is weak. Size values are once, few and many counts, or a class for expanded clones, and some rows have none.

clone_size: .; d_call: TRBD1; v_call: TRBV7-6; j_call: TRBJ1-3; cdr3_aa: CASSSDRVLDTIYF; cdr3_nt: TGTGCCAGCAGCTCGGACAGGGTGTTGGACACCATATATTTT
clone_size: few; d_call: .; v_call: TRBV7-9; j_call: TRBJ1-5; cdr3_aa: CASSPGSQPQHF; cdr3_nt: TGTGCCAGCAGCCCAGGCAGTCAGCCCCAGCATTTT
clone_size: .; d_call: TRBD1; v_call: TRBV5-6; j_call: TRBJ1-1; cdr3_aa: CASSFRGLKPIFTEAFF; cdr3_nt: TGTGCCAGCAGCTTCAGGGGGCTGAAGCCAATTTTCACTGAAGCTTTCTTT
clone_size: .; d_call: TRBD1; v_call: TRBV4-3; j_call: TRBJ1-5; cdr3_aa: CASSQDWSGGASSRQPQHF; cdr3_nt: TGCGCCAGCAGCCAAGATTGGTCAGGGGGCGCCTCCTCACGGCAGCCCCAGCATTTT
clone_size: once; d_call: .; v_call: TRBV9; j_call: TRBJ2-4; cdr3_aa: CASSPHGSKNIQYF; cdr3_nt: TGTGCCAGCAGCCCTCATGGGTCCAAAAACATTCAGTACTTC
clone_size: once; d_call: .; v_call: TRBV5-1; j_call: TRBJ1-2; cdr3_aa: CASSTRSGNYGYTF; cdr3_nt: TGCGCCAGCAGCACGCGTTCGGGTAACTATGGCTACACCTTC
clone_size: .; d_call: TRBD1; v_call: TRBV10-2; j_call: TRBJ2-1; cdr3_aa: CASSESGQGAYNEQFF; cdr3_nt: TGCGCCAGCAGTGAGTCGGGACAGGGGGCATACAATGAGCAGTTCTTC
clone_size: .; d_call: .; v_call: TRBV7-9; j_call: TRBJ2-7; cdr3_aa: CASSPYTKQYF; cdr3_nt: TGTGCCAGCAGCCCCTACACAAAGCAGTACTTC
clone_size: .; d_call: .; v_call: TRBV29-1; j_call: TRBJ2-3; cdr3_aa: CSVGGSTDTQYF; cdr3_nt: TGCAGCGTTGGGGGAAGCACAGATACGCAGTATTTT
clone_size: .; d_call: .; v_call: TRBV2; j_call: TRBJ2-3; cdr3_aa: CASSPSLSTDTQYF; cdr3_nt: TGTGCCAGCAGTCCTAGCCTTAGCACAGATACGCAGTATTTT
clone_size: .; d_call: TRBD1; v_call: TRBV4-3; j_call: TRBJ2-7; cdr3_aa: CASSQDGQGHYEQYF; cdr3_nt: TGCGCCAGCAGCCAAGACGGACAGGGGCACTACGAGCAGTACTTC